What follows is one T cell receptor (beta chain) and its context. What antigen it recognizes has not been identified. There are no base qualities to consult, and no much larger clone falls within one base. Healthy HIV-negative adults with no recently reported acute infections or vaccinations were included as donors. Only Caucasian adults living in Nashville, Tennessee, USA were represented among the donors. CD4+ T cells were enriched through magnetic negative selection, after which naive cells were positively selected on CD45RA and the remaining negative fraction served as the memory subset. Blood was collected by leukapheresis, and PBMCs were isolated by Ficoll-Histopaque density gradient centrifugation and then cryopreserved in liquid nitrogen vapor phase. Analytical flow cytometry was used to check the purity and quantity of each magnetically sorted T cell population. Genomic DNA was isolated from each sorted fraction and quantified by UV absorbance on a Nanodrop 2000c.

Reading from cysteine to phenylalanine, the CDR3 counts 15 amino acids. Of all the DNA, just the CDR3 is kept, 45 bases in frame from base 1. This record comes from a study of shared clonotypes between healthy human individuals (dated by TCRdb to the early 2020s). With respect to the entire study: A few men and a couple of women, aged 18 to 49 years, made up the cohort. Per donor, three plates each were used for CD4 naive and CD4 memory, two for CD8 naive, and one for CD8 memory. The study deeply sequenced blood TCR repertoires of five healthy adults to estimate repertoire size and the extent of clonotype sharing between individuals. To increase sequencing depth and limit assay-specific biases, different laboratories used diverse techniques to prepare libraries and sequence TCR repertoires. Each donor's leukapheresis produced roughly between roughly 0.94 and 9.5 billion PBMCs. Paper-wide results and their limitations: Based on pairwise subsampling, the degree of clonotype sharing among donors was expected to be affected by sequencing depth. The genetic and exposure-history diversity represented was limited by the small number of donors. When a few donors were compared, the shared fraction of clonotypes was approximately 5% for naive CD4, 3.5% to 4% for naive CD8, about 2.4% for memory CD4, and roughly 0.4% for memory CD8. Rarefaction of sorted-subset datasets indicated incomplete sequencing despite the large sequencing depth. Compared with non-shared clonotypes, the clonotypes found in all four sorted-subset donors had higher generation probabilities. Estimated clonotype richness was generally larger for naive than for memory subsets. Sampling was limited to blood, and TCR repertoires in tissue likely differ from TCR repertoires in blood.

Using the deep immunoSEQ assay, TCR CDR3 regions were amplified from genomic DNA by multiplex PCR. Extracted genomic DNA from each cell subset was spread evenly across all wells of several immunoSEQ 96-well plates, with each plate serving as a replicate. For sorted subsets, roughly 0.2 ug genomic DNA, equal to 30,000 or so T cell genomes, was loaded into each replicate PCR. Purified libraries were measured with a Qubit 3.0 fluorometer, size-checked on a Bioanalyzer 2100, and measured again with the KAPA Library Quantification kit. Every immunoSEQ 96-well plate was sequenced on a separate single-read 150-cycle Illumina NextSeq 550 flow cell. On the study's bioinformatics: Because only junctional sequences without quality scores were contained in the immunoSEQ output, filtering matching that applied to full-length reads could not be performed. To assign V/J genes and CDR3, sequences were annotated using PyIR, a Python wrapper for IgBLAST v1.9, with IMGT germline references. Reads were filtered out if the reads had weak V/J assignments (E-value above 1e-6), no CDR3, stop codons, out-of-frame junctions, or ambiguous translated residues. V3J clonotypes were defined as sequences sharing the same inferred V gene, J gene, and CDR3 amino acid sequence. To compute the percentage overlap between repertoires, the number of shared unique clonotypes was divided by the size of the smaller repertoire. Richness of each repertoire was evaluated using RTK rarefaction, the Chao1 estimator, and Recon v2.1 estimates of unobserved clonotypes. Generation probabilities were computed with OLGA for all TCRbeta clonotypes obtained by the gDNA method from several donors. Not all clones reach the TCRdb copy of this immuneACCESS table, which keeps in-frame sequences only. Checked studies attribute under half of the gap to unresolved V genes and leave the rest unexplained. V and J calls and clone size are as listed in that table; D and trimming were resolved from the DNA. The table for this sample lists 2 million to 3 million clones; about 92% of them were counted only once. The ten largest clones represent 0.14% of the sample.

The V gene is TRBV21-1 and the J gene is TRBJ1-4; the table's D call TRBD1 went unverified against the DNA. TRBV21-1 is listed as a pseudogene. The clonotype originates from a man aged 18 to 30 in good health. The sample comprised naive CD4+ T cells sorted from blood. The cell subset or site label, read with the paper, signifies: CD45RA+ positively selected. The bases are TGTGCCAGCAGCAAAGGGACAGGCTATAATGAAAAACTGTTTTTT. Its translation reads: CASSKGTGYNEKLFF.